This is a list of T cell receptor beta chains from one sample in a study of vaccination and CD4 T cells after COVID-19. Via MiXCR, TCRdb re-called the PCR reads, giving one row per CDR3 protein. The sample has approximately 18,000 distinct CDR3 sequences, roughly three fifths seen once. For these receptors, no antigen is known. The sequencing input was CD4+ T cells from blood, cultured in vitro. The source of these receptors is a human donor who had recovered from COVID-19. CDR3s include the opening cysteine and the closing phenylalanine or tryptophan. D genes are given only for firm matches. Clone size, where shown, is once, few, many, or a class for clones that have expanded.

DNA: TGCAGTGCTAGAGTGGAGGGGGCAGGTGAAGCTTTCTTT; CDR3: CSARVEGAGEAFF; D: TRBD1; size: few; J: TRBJ1-1; V: TRBV20-1
DNA: TGTGCCATCAGTCCCGTTCGAGGGGGACCAAATCAGCCCCAGCATTTT; CDR3: CAISPVRGGPNQPQHF; D: -; size: -; J: TRBJ1-5; V: TRBV10-3
DNA: TGTGCCAGCTGCCCAGCGCCGGGATCACCCCTCCACTTT; CDR3: CASCPAPGSPLHF; D: -; size: few; J: TRBJ1-6; V: TRBV27
DNA: TGTGCCAGCAGCTTAAGAGGGGGACGGGGACAAGAGACCCAGTACTTC; CDR3: CASSLRGGRGQETQYF; D: -; size: -; J: TRBJ2-5; V: TRBV7-2
DNA: TGTGCCACCAGCAGAGACCTTGATCCAGGGTCCGGGGAGCTGTTTTTT; CDR3: CATSRDLDPGSGELFF; D: -; size: -; J: TRBJ2-2; V: TRBV15
DNA: TGTGCCAGCAGCTTAGGCGGGACTAGCGGACCCCTAAGGACCCAGTACTTC; CDR3: CASSLGGTSGPLRTQYF; D: TRBD2; size: -; J: TRBJ2-5; V: TRBV11-2
DNA: TGCAGTGCTAGAGGCGGTTGGGGGAGTTCTGATTCACCCCTCCACTTT; CDR3: CSARGGWGSSDSPLHF; D: -; size: -; J: TRBJ1-6; V: TRBV20-1
DNA: TGCGCCAGCAGCTTAAAGACTAGCGGGTTCATCGGGGAAGAGACCCAGTACTTC; CDR3: CASSLKTSGFIGEETQYF; D: TRBD2; size: -; J: TRBJ2-5; V: TRBV5-1
DNA: TGTGCCAGCAGTTACCTAACAGGGGGCGGGCGAAAGACCCAGTACTTC; CDR3: CASSYLTGGGRKTQYF; D: TRBD1; size: -; J: TRBJ2-5; V: TRBV6-5
DNA: TGTGCCAGCAGCCCCACCCCAAGAGACGAGCAGTACTTC; CDR3: CASSPTPRDEQYF; D: -; size: once; J: TRBJ2-7; V: TRBV7-9
DNA: TGCGCCAGCGGCTCAGGAGCGGGAGGGCGAGAGACCCAGTACTTC; CDR3: CASGSGAGGRETQYF; D: TRBD2; size: -; J: TRBJ2-5; V: TRBV5-1
DNA: TGCGCCAGCAGCCAGGTCGGGTGGGGGGGCACTGAAGCTTTCTTT; CDR3: CASSQVGWGGTEAFF; D: -; size: -; J: TRBJ1-1; V: TRBV4-3
DNA: TGTGCCAGCAGCTTCTCAGGGGATGGCTACACCTTC; CDR3: CASSFSGDGYTF; D: -; size: -; J: TRBJ1-2; V: TRBV7-8
DNA: TGCAGTGCCATGGACCCCCGGGGTCGGAACACCATATATTTT; CDR3: CSAMDPRGRNTIYF; D: -; size: few; J: TRBJ1-3; V: TRBV20-1
DNA: TGTGCCAGCAGCCGAACAGGGACCTACGAGCAGTACTTC; CDR3: CASSRTGTYEQYF; D: -; size: -; J: TRBJ2-7; V: TRBV4-2
DNA: TGTGCCAGCAGGAACAGCCTACAAGAGACCCAGTACTTC; CDR3: CASRNSLQETQYF; D: -; size: -; J: TRBJ2-5; V: TRBV27
DNA: TGTGCCAGCAGTGTCGGGCCCCACGGGGCTAAAAAACTGTTTTTT; CDR3: CASSVGPHGAKKLFF; D: -; size: -; J: TRBJ1-4; V: TRBV27
DNA: TGTGCCAGTAGTCTCCGACAGGTGCTCTATAGCAATCAGCCCCAGCATTTT; CDR3: CASSLRQVLYSNQPQHF; D: -; size: -; J: TRBJ1-5; V: TRBV19
DNA: TGTGCCTGGAGTGTACAGTTCGAGCAGTACTTC; CDR3: CAWSVQFEQYF; D: -; size: -; J: TRBJ2-7; V: TRBV30
DNA: TGTGCCAGTAGGAACAGGAAAACTAATGAAAAACTGTTTTTT; CDR3: CASRNRKTNEKLFF; D: -; size: -; J: TRBJ1-4; V: TRBV19
DNA: TGTGCCAGCAGCCCATATTCCCTTGGCAGAGACCAAGACAAAAACATTCAGTACTTC; CDR3: CASSPYSLGRDQDKNIQYF; D: -; size: -; J: TRBJ2-4; V: TRBV7-8
DNA: TGCAGTGCTAGAGGCCGGGATCTAATACCCCCAACAAACACCATATATTTT; CDR3: CSARGRDLIPPTNTIYF; D: -; size: few; J: TRBJ1-3; V: TRBV20-1
DNA: TGCGCCAGCCACCTGGGACTCCACCCCTCCTACAATGAGCAGTTCTTC; CDR3: CASHLGLHPSYNEQFF; D: -; size: few; J: TRBJ2-1; V: TRBV5-1
DNA: TGTGCCAGCAGCTTAATAGATACGCAGTATTTT; CDR3: CASSLIDTQYF; D: -; size: few; J: TRBJ2-3; V: TRBV7-9
DNA: TGTGCTAGCAGCTCAGGACAGTACAATGAGCAGTTCTTC; CDR3: CASSSGQYNEQFF; D: -; size: -; J: TRBJ2-1; V: TRBV7-7
DNA: TGCAGTGCTAGAGACAGGGTAACCGGAAACACCATATATTTT; CDR3: CSARDRVTGNTIYF; D: -; size: -; J: TRBJ1-3; V: TRBV20-1
DNA: TGCAGTGCTAGAGATAGACGGGAGGGTACCGGGGAGCTGTTTTTT; CDR3: CSARDRREGTGELFF; D: TRBD2; size: few; J: TRBJ2-2; V: TRBV20-1
DNA: TGCGCCAGCAGCTTGGGGGACACGGGTTCTAACTATGGCTACACCTTC; CDR3: CASSLGDTGSNYGYTF; D: -; size: -; J: TRBJ1-2; V: TRBV5-1
DNA: TGTGCCAGCAGTTCAGGGAGGGGCAATCAGCCCCAGCATTTT; CDR3: CASSSGRGNQPQHF; D: -; size: once; J: TRBJ1-5; V: TRBV6-5